The entry that follows covers one T cell receptor beta chain sequence. Some clones are missing from TCRdb's copy, which holds only in-frame ones; the method was immunoSEQ multiplex PCR. The data contain 60,000 to 75,000 clones, roughly 86% of them singletons. This sample was taken from a study of OX40 agonist ivuxolimab in advanced cancers. With 6 bases removed from V and 0 bases from J, the gap between germline ends came to 9 bases. The length of the CDR3 is 13 residues. Per germline, CDR1 SGHAT and CDR2 FQNNGV. The chain links TRBV11-2 to TRBJ2-7, with D possibly matching TRBD1 (5 bases). The TCR was taken from an adult with an advanced solid tumor such as melanoma, head and neck, liver or kidney cancer. Here the sequenced sample was CD4+ or CD8+ T cells sorted from blood, taken in a trial of the OX40 agonist ivuxolimab. The CDR3 sequence: CASSTGGSYEQYF. The CDR3 nucleotides read TGTGCCAGCAGTACAGGTGGCTCCTACGAGCAGTACTTC.